A single T cell receptor beta chain is shown here with its context. Trimming took 3 bases from V and 2 from J, leaving 11 bases between them. Germline V gene data show CDR1 as SQVTM and CDR2 as ANQGSEA. The CDR3 sequence is 14 residues long. Original handling: Reference gene primer amplification gave nucleated cell count estimates. The protocol was immunoSEQ multiplex PCR, while the TCRdb copy is restricted to in-frame clones and leaves out a portion. V and J calls and clone size come straight from that table; D and trimming were deduced from the DNA. The data hold 250,000 to 350,000 clones, with more than 75% observed a single time. The sample originates from a study of blood T cell repertoires in COVID-19. As for the study in general: The analysed material was cDNA or gDNA that came from T cells, B-cell-depleted T cells, or PBMCs.

Sample: peripheral blood. This sequence was found in a woman between 45 and 65 years old with acute or convalescent COVID-19. The chain carries TRBV29-1 and TRBJ2-1; perhaps TRBD1 as D (6 bases). CDR3 DNA: TGCAGCGTTGATGGCAGGGGCCCCTACAATGAGCAGTTCTTC. It codes for CSVDGRGPYNEQFF.